Following are 19 T cell receptor beta chains from one sample sequenced in a study of blood T cells in healthy people across ages. The second PCR ran about 6 to 12 cycles with a sample-barcoded 5' primer and J-beta primers. TCRdb passed the 5' RACE reads through MiXCR, listing each CDR3 protein once. The sample contains 920,000 or so distinct CDR3 sequences, 35% to 50% of which appear only once. Sequencing was carried out using blood. The receptors shown here come from a woman aged 55-69 years in good health.

This clonotype occurred a few times. The chain joins TRBV6-2 or TRBV6-3 to TRBJ2-5; D gene uncertain. The V end was cut by 2 bases, the J end by 7 bases, with 11 bases between. This CDR3 region has 13 residues. The V gene's germline CDR1 is MNHEY and CDR2 SVGEGT. CDR3 in amino acids: CASSYGFFGTQYF. DNA of the CDR3: TGTGCCAGCAGTTACGGATTTTTTGGGACCCAGTACTTC.

This rearrangement joins TRBV11-3 to TRBJ2-7; D is possibly TRBD1 (5 bases). The J call may be incorrect, as the DNA end agrees better with TRBJ2-5. The CDR3 runs to 17 residues. Looked up from germline, CDR1 is SGHNT and CDR2 is YENEEA. CDR3 region: CASSSGFSQGVKETQYF. CDR3 nucleotide sequence: TGTGCCAGCAGCTCCGGTTTCTCCCAGGGTGTAAAGGAGACCCAGTACTTC.

As regards this clonotype: One junction end disagrees with the germline gene, perhaps due to a read error. This chain connects TRBV29-1 to TRBJ1-1, with 7 bases identical to TRBD1. Germline-derived CDR1 and CDR2 are SQVTM and ANQGSEA. The CDR3 is made up of 12 amino acids. The DNA of the CDR3 is TGCAGCGGGGGGGGACAGCGTCTTGAAACTTTCTTT. Protein sequence: CSGGGQRLETFF.

Regarding this clonotype: A clone one base away is much larger, so this may be a read error. V gene TRBV29-1 combines with J gene TRBJ2-3, with D possibly being TRBD2 (7 bases). The ends were cut back, 5 bases at V and 10 bases at J, with 22 bases in the middle. The CDR3 has 14 residues. Germline assignment: CDR1 SQVTM and CDR2 ANQGSEA. The CDR3 region has the DNA TGCAGCGTTTCCCCGGGGGGCCGATTGGATGCGCAGTATTTT. This sequence encodes CSVSPGGRLDAQYF.

Notes on this clonotype: This may stem from a read error, because a much larger clone lies one nucleotide away. V is TRBV10-3 and J is TRBJ2-1; TRBD2 agrees at 7 bases. Per germline, CDR1 ENHRY and CDR2 SYGVKD. CDR3 size: 17 residues. J was trimmed by 6 bases and V by 3 bases; bases with no gene match: 14. CDR3 coding DNA: TGTGCCATCAGTGAAGCGGGACCGCGCCACCGGAGCAATGAGCAGTTCTTC. Translated: CAISEAGPRHRSNEQFF.

The CDR3: CASSPRASRSQFF. For the CDR3, the DNA is TGTGCCAGCAGCCCAAGGGCCAGTCGATCCCAGTTCTTC. The rearrangement joins TRBV7-9 to TRBJ2-1; no firm D call. V was trimmed by 5 bases and J by 13 bases, leaving 18 bases between them. Germline V gives CDR1 SEHNR, CDR2 FQNEAQ (reference sequence). The CDR3 contains 13 residues. Full variable domain (remainder filled in from reference TRBV7-9 and TRBJ2-1): DTGVSQNPRHKITKRGQNVTFRCDPISEHNRLYWYRQTLGQGPEFLTYFQNEAQLEKSRLLSDRFSAERPKGSFSTLEIQRTEQGDSAMYLCASSPRASRSQFFGPGTRLTVL.

V and J are TRBV11-2 and TRBJ2-5; 14 bases are a match to TRBD2. Germline assignment: CDR1 SGHAT and CDR2 FQNNGV. Trimming removed 10 bases from V and 5 bases from J; junction bases left unmatched: 6. This CDR3 has 14 amino acids. This CDR3 is CAIGTSGSYETQYF. The CDR3 bases are TGTGCCATTGGGACTAGCGGGAGTTATGAGACCCAGTACTTC. Together with reference TRBV11-2 and TRBJ2-5, the CDR3 gives the full variable domain: EAGVAQSPRYKIIEKRQSVAFWCNPISGHATLYWYQQILGQGPKLLIQFQNNGVVDDSQLPKDRFSAERLKGVDSTLKIQPAKLEDSAVYLCAIGTSGSYETQYFGPGTRLLVL.

The rearrangement joins TRBV10-3 to TRBJ1-6, with no clear D. The CDR3 length is 12 residues. Trimming cost V 4 bases and J 6 bases, with 4 bases left between them. CDR1 ENHRY and CDR2 SYGVKD come from the germline V gene. The CDR3 DNA follows: TGTGCCATCAGTGGCCGTAATTCACCCCTCCACTTT. It translates to CAISGRNSPLHF.

This chain links TRBV5-1 with TRBJ2-1; D is unclear. Germline loops: CDR1 SGHRS, CDR2 YFSETQ. The ends were cut back, 0 bases at V and 4 bases at J, with 8 bases in the middle. The CDR3 is 14 amino acids. The CDR3 DNA reads TGCGCCAGCAGCTTGGCCAACAGTTACAATGAGCAGTTCTTC. This codes for CASSLANSYNEQFF.

This clonotype was seen a few times. The chain couples TRBV7-9 to TRBJ2-4, with TRBD1 matching over 8 bases. The end of the DNA aligns better with TRBJ2-7, so the J call may be wrong. CDR3 length: 15 residues. Germline V gene data show CDR1 as SEHNR and CDR2 as FQNEAQ (reference sequence). The chain's CDR3 is CASSLLGRGPYEQYF. CDR3 bases: TGTGCCAGCAGCTTACTCGGCAGGGGGCCTTACGAGCAGTACTTC.

CDR3 in amino acids: CSARGAGGILATNEKLFF. The CDR3 region has the DNA TGCAGTGCTAGGGGGGCAGGGGGAATCCTCGCAACTAATGAAAAACTGTTTTTT. The chain combines TRBV20-1 with TRBJ1-4; 7 nucleotides match TRBD1. The junction had 13 bases not matched to a gene; V was cut back by 3 bases and J by 0 bases. Per the germline V gene, CDR1 is DFQATT and CDR2 is SNEGSKA (reference sequence). CDR3 size: 18 residues.

This chain joins TRBV5-8 and TRBJ2-5, with D possibly matching TRBD2 (6 bases). Looked up from germline, CDR1 is SGHTS and CDR2 is YDEGEE. V lost 2 bases and J 1 base, leaving 9 bases between the germline ends. The CDR3 spans 14 residues. The CDR3 is CASSFREPQETQYF. The CDR3 DNA is TGTGCCAGCAGCTTTCGGGAGCCCCAAGAGACCCAGTACTTC.

This clonotype was detected ten times or more. The chain combines TRBV28 with TRBJ2-1, with D tentatively TRBD1 (6 bases). This CDR3 contains 14 residues. Trimming pared 3 bases from V and 6 bases from J, leaving 12 bases between. The germline gives CDR1 MDHEN, CDR2 SYDVKM. CDR3 nucleotides: TGTGCCAGCAGTTTGATACAGGGCCCCAATGAGCAGTTCTTC. Translating gives CASSLIQGPNEQFF.

The V call is TRBV7-9, the J call TRBJ1-4; perhaps TRBD1 as D (6 bases). Deletions cut 3 bases from V and 5 bases from J, with 10 bases between. Germline loops: CDR1 SEHNR, CDR2 FQNEAQ (reference sequence). The CDR3 has 14 residues. Here the CDR3 reads CASSFSGTNEKLFF. The CDR3 bases are TGTGCCAGCAGCTTCTCGGGGACAAATGAAAAACTGTTTTTT.

The chain links TRBV2 to TRBJ1-5; D possibly corresponds to TRBD1 (6 bases). The germline V gene has CDR1 SNHLY and CDR2 FYNNEI. Trimming stripped 6 bases from V and 0 bases from J, with 9 bases between. This CDR3 has 14 amino acids. CDR3 amino acids: CASRLDSSNQPQHF. The CDR3 DNA sequence: TGTGCCAGCAGGCTGGACAGTAGCAATCAGCCCCAGCATTTT.

The V and J genes are TRBV28 and TRBJ2-3; D may be TRBD1 (7 bases). Germline CDR1 and CDR2: MDHEN and SYDVKM. The CDR3 sequence is 15 residues long. V lost 6 bases to trimming and J lost 4 bases, with 17 bases between them. In nucleotides, the CDR3 is TGTGCCAGCAGACGGAGGGGGCTTGGCGCAGATACGCAGTATTTT. Its translation: CASRRRGLGADTQYF.

The V gene is TRBV15, the J gene TRBJ2-2; D is perhaps TRBD2 (5 bases). Trimming shortened V by 0 bases and J by 5 bases, and 10 bases separated the two germline ends. CDR3 length: 15 amino acids. The V gene's germline CDR1 is LNHNV and CDR2 YYDKDF (reference sequence). CDR3 sequence: CATSRETRTTGELFF. CDR3 DNA: TGTGCCACCAGCAGAGAAACTCGGACTACCGGGGAGCTGTTTTTT.

There are a few counts of this clonotype. The rearrangement joins TRBV6-5 to TRBJ2-1; 7 positions agree with TRBD2. The CDR3 loop spans 17 amino acids. Germline V CDR1 and CDR2: MNHEY, SVGAGI. The trim removed 2 bases at V and 5 bases at J, leaving 12 bases unmatched. The CDR3 sequence: CASSYASSGWKNNEQFF. The CDR3 region has the DNA TGTGCCAGCAGTTACGCGTCTAGCGGATGGAAAAACAATGAGCAGTTCTTC.

The CDR3 nucleotides are TGCAGTGCTAGAGCGCCCGGCCGGTACCAAGAGACCCAGTACTTC. It yields the protein CSARAPGRYQETQYF. V and J are TRBV20-1 and TRBJ2-5, with D unresolved. Trimming removed 1 base at V and 0 bases at J, with 12 bases between. The germline gives CDR1 DFQATT, CDR2 SNEGSKA (reference sequence). The CDR3 spans 15 residues.